The TCR beta chain described here comes from a study of shared clonotypes between healthy human individuals. The naive CD8 fraction comprised CD45RO-negative cells positively selected for CCR7 and excluded terminally differentiated effector memory CD45RA+ cells. Study-level results: Richness estimates generally favored naive over memory subsets.

Worth noting for this clone: Its antigen is not known.

In germline, CDR1 is MNHEY, CDR2 SMNVEV (reference sequence). J gave up 1 base and V 4 bases, and 8 bases lay outside the gene matches. The CDR3 consists of 18 residues. The deep-level immunoSEQ assay was used. Sorted-subset replicate PCRs used 150 to 250 ng of genomic DNA. This amount corresponded to tens of thousands of T cell genomes. Here immunoSEQ multiplex PCR was the method, and the copy in TCRdb shows in-frame clones only, minus some. The sample yields about 700,000 clones, approximately 90% seen once. J is TRBJ2-2 and V is TRBV27; 11 bases map to TRBD2. What was sequenced was naive CD8+ T cells sorted from blood. The TCR was taken from a man younger than 45 in good health. In DNA form, the CDR3 reads TGTGCCAGCAGTTCCCCGGTGGGGACTAGCGGGAACACCGGGGAGCTGTTTTTT. Protein: CASSSPVGTSGNTGELFF.